These 32 T cell receptor beta chains came from one sample sequenced in a study of T-cell reconstitution after alpha-beta-depleted transplantation in children (dated by TCRdb to about 2016). Libraries were constructed by PCR. Data came from an Illumina HiSeq 2500. TCR library preparation used molecular barcoding, with unique molecular identifiers applied to normalize quantification of the TCRbeta repertoire. Through fastp at Q25 and MiXCR, TCRdb rebuilt clones from the public reads, retaining in-frame beta chains. Every entry covers one CDR3 protein and lists the most common genes and DNA from its rows. Present in this sample are some 8,000 distinct CDR3 sequences, approximately 12% of which were seen just once. Under 55% of the sample is held by the ten biggest clonotypes. What this sample's time point label stands for: day 60 (about 2 months) after transplantation. Interpreted using the paper, the treatment or condition label stands for: allogeneic hematopoietic cell transplantation with graft depleted of TCRalphabeta T cells and CD19 B cells.

Material: PBMCs, mostly from graft donor cells, obtained 60 days after TCRalphabeta/CD19-depleted stem cell transplant. These receptors originate from a patient between 2 and 10 years old who had a stem cell transplant for inherited bone marrow failure, so the T cells may come from the graft donor.

This clonotype was counted at least ten times. The genes are TRBV5-8 and TRBJ2-1, with 10 nucleotides matching TRBD2. V lost 2 bases and J lost 4; bases outside the gene matches: 6. This CDR3 is built from 16 residues. Germline assignment: CDR1 SGHTS and CDR2 YDEGEE. For the CDR3, the DNA is TGTGCCAGCAGCTTTACCCCGGGACTAGCGTACAATGAGCAGTTCTTC. Translating gives CASSFTPGLAYNEQFF.

This clonotype was found many times. The rearrangement uses TRBV5-1 and TRBJ2-1, with 9 bases lining up with TRBD2. This CDR3 spans 15 amino acids. Trimming at V came to 4 bases and at J to 2 bases, leaving 4 bases not matched to a gene. In germline, CDR1 is SGHRS, CDR2 YFSETQ. The CDR3 loop reads CASSPTSGPYNEQFF. CDR3 in DNA: TGCGCCAGCAGCCCGACTAGCGGACCCTACAATGAGCAGTTCTTC.

This clonotype was counted many times. The chain joins TRBV4-2 to TRBJ2-7, with D perhaps TRBD2 (7 bases). Germline V gene data show CDR1 as LGHNA and CDR2 as YNFKEQ. The V and J ends lost 5 bases and 0 bases respectively, with 17 bases between them. The CDR3 extends over 16 amino acids. This CDR3 is CASSSEGGDNSYEQYF. Here the CDR3 DNA reads TGTGCCAGCAGCAGTGAAGGGGGGGACAACTCCTACGAGCAGTACTTC.

In this sample, this clonotype is medium-sized. This chain links TRBV4-3 with TRBJ1-6; tentatively, D is TRBD1 (5 bases). Germline CDR1 and CDR2: LGHNA and YSLEER. The CDR3 is 15 amino acids. The ends were cut back, 0 bases at V and 4 bases at J, with 7 bases in the middle. In DNA, the CDR3 is TGCGCCAGCAGCCAAGATGGGGGATATAATTCACCCCTCCACTTT. It is translated as CASSQDGGYNSPLHF.

This clonotype has a count of ten or more. V gene TRBV20-1 combines with J gene TRBJ2-3; 12 bases are a match to TRBD1. Trimming took 0 bases from V and 5 from J; bases not matched to a gene: 6. This CDR3 comprises 16 residues. Germline CDR1 DFQATT, CDR2 SNEGSKA (reference sequence). The CDR3 reads CSARDQGTGGEDTQYF. The CDR3 DNA reads as TGCAGTGCTAGAGATCAGGGGACAGGGGGCGAAGATACGCAGTATTTT.

Ten or more counts support this clonotype. This chain joins TRBV30 and TRBJ1-1; D not certain. The CDR3 covers 13 residues. V lost 2 bases to trimming and J lost 0 bases, with 7 bases between them. Germline CDR1 GTSNPN, CDR2 SVGIG (reference sequence). CDR3 residues: CAWSRVVNTEAFF. CDR3 DNA: TGTGCCTGGAGTCGTGTGGTGAACACTGAAGCTTTCTTT.

The V call is TRBV11-2, the J call TRBJ2-2; 7 nucleotides match TRBD1. The V and J ends lost 5 bases and 6 bases, in that order; junction bases with no gene match: 6. The CDR3 contains 14 residues. From germline, CDR1 is SGHAT and CDR2 FQNNGV. CDR3 protein: CASSQDRAPGELFF. The CDR3 nucleotides are TGTGCCAGCAGCCAAGACAGGGCCCCCGGGGAGCTGTTTTTT.

This clonotype appeared many times. The chain links TRBV6-5 to TRBJ1-4; D is undetermined. From germline, CDR1 is MNHEY and CDR2 SVGAGI. With 0 bases removed from V and 7 bases from J, the gap between germline ends came to 9 bases. The CDR3 sequence is 14 residues long. The CDR3 loop is CASSYSIAGEKLFF. The CDR3 nucleotides are TGTGCCAGCAGTTACTCGATTGCGGGTGAAAAACTGTTTTTT.

This clonotype was seen many times. The rearrangement links TRBV6-5 to TRBJ2-1; D gene unclear. This CDR3 spans 11 amino acids. The V gene lost 7 bases and the J gene lost 5 bases, with 6 bases spanning the gap. Germline V gene sequence: CDR1 MNHEY, CDR2 SVGAGI. The DNA of the CDR3 is TGTGCCAGCACCCACAACAATGAGCAGTTCTTC. It specifies CASTHNNEQFF.

This clonotype is medium-sized by share. The gene calls are TRBV7-9 and TRBJ1-3; no clear D gene. The CDR3 is 14 amino acids. Trimming took 1 base from V and 0 from J, leaving 4 bases between them. CDR1 is SEHNR and CDR2 is FQNEAQ in the germline V gene (reference sequence). DNA for the CDR3: TGTGCCAGCAGCTTAGGAGTCTCTGGAAACACCATATATTTT. Translated: CASSLGVSGNTIYF.

This clonotype was picked up one time. The genes are TRBV4-2 and TRBJ1-2; D not certain. The CDR3 contains 12 residues. Trimming shortened V by 9 bases and J by 7 bases, and 15 bases separated the two germline ends. Germline values: CDR1 LGHNA, CDR2 YNFKEQ. The chain's CDR3 is CARGFRLLGYTF. As DNA, the CDR3 is TGTGCCAGGGGCTTCAGGCTCCTTGGCTACACCTTC.

This clonotype was detected many times. The chain carries TRBV2 and TRBJ2-1; perhaps TRBD1 as D (6 bases). This CDR3 is built from 10 residues. CDR1 is SNHLY, CDR2 FYNNEI, per germline. V shed 8 bases and J shed 8 bases, with 7 bases lying between them. CDR3 amino acids: CASYRDEQFF. The CDR3 DNA follows: TGTGCCAGCTACAGGGATGAGCAGTTCTTC.

This clonotype was picked up many times. This chain links TRBV18 with TRBJ1-2; D not certain. Trimming shortened V by 3 bases and J by 3 bases, and 5 bases separated the two germline ends. Germline-derived CDR1 and CDR2 are KGHSH and LQKENI. This CDR3 is 12 amino acids long. The CDR3 loop reads CASSPTDYGYTF. CDR3 DNA: TGTGCCAGCTCACCGACCGACTATGGCTACACCTTC.

This clonotype was observed at least ten times. This rearrangement joins TRBV20-1 to TRBJ1-5; weak D call: TRBD1 (5 bases). V was shortened by 0 bases and J by 7 bases, with 19 bases between the two germline ends. This CDR3 has 16 residues. Germline assignment: CDR1 DFQATT and CDR2 SNEGSKA (reference sequence). The CDR3 nucleotides read TGCAGTGCTAGAGATCTCCGGACAAGCATCGGGCAGCCCCAGCATTTT. This translates into CSARDLRTSIGQPQHF.

This clonotype has ten or more counts. V usage is TRBV20-1 and J usage is TRBJ2-5, with 7 bases that match TRBD2. The V gene's germline CDR1 is DFQATT and CDR2 SNEGSKA (reference sequence). The J segment lost 1 base and the V segment lost 5 bases, leaving 7 bases of the junction unmatched. This CDR3 region has 14 residues. This chain's CDR3 is CSAWGGLGQETQYF. In nucleotides, the CDR3 is TGCAGTGCTTGGGGAGGGTTGGGCCAAGAGACCCAGTACTTC.

This clonotype was recorded many times. The CDR3 spells CASRLRGGPDGYTF. CDR3 DNA: TGTGCCAGCAGACTAAGGGGGGGGCCTGATGGCTACACCTTC. V is TRBV7-3 and J is TRBJ1-2, with a tentative D call TRBD1 (6 bases). CDR1 is SGHTA and CDR2 is FQGTGA in the germline V gene. The CDR3 extends over 14 amino acids. V lost 6 bases to trimming and J lost 6 bases, with 17 bases between them. Together with reference TRBV7-3 and TRBJ1-2, the CDR3 gives the full variable domain: GAGVSQTPSNKVTEKGKYVELRCDPISGHTALYWYRQSLGQGPEFLIYFQGTGAADDSGLPNDRFFAVRPEGSVSTLKIQRTERGDSAVYLCASRLRGGPDGYTFGSGTRLTVV.

This clonotype has at least ten counts. This chain joins TRBV5-1 and TRBJ2-2; 12 bases are shared with TRBD1. The junction had 5 bases not matched to a gene; V was cut back by 0 bases and J by 5 bases. The germline V gene encodes CDR1 SGHRS and CDR2 YFSETQ. This CDR3 is built from 17 residues. The CDR3 loop is CASSLVRDRGLTGELFF. The CDR3 nucleotides are TGCGCCAGCAGCTTGGTCCGGGACAGGGGGCTAACCGGGGAGCTGTTTTTT.

The sample holds many counts of this clonotype. V and J are TRBV7-8 and TRBJ2-5, with D possibly TRBD2 on 6 matching bases. The CDR3 totals 13 residues. Germline V gene lookup returns CDR1 SGHVS and CDR2 FQNEAQ. V dropped 5 bases and J dropped 5 bases, with 12 bases sitting between them. The CDR3 is CASSLGAGETQYF. DNA of the CDR3: TGTGCCAGCAGCCTTGGGGCGGGGGAGACCCAGTACTTC.

Many counts were recorded for this clonotype. V usage is TRBV7-9 and J usage is TRBJ1-5; possibly TRBD1 for D (5 bases). The germline CDR1 and CDR2 sequences are SEHNR and FQNEAQ (reference sequence). The germline V and J ends were trimmed by 5 bases and 7 bases, with 12 bases remaining between them. The CDR3 has 13 residues. Written as DNA, the CDR3 is TGTGCCAGCAGCCCCACAGGTGAACAGCCCCAGCATTTT. It translates to CASSPTGEQPQHF.

In this sample, this clonotype is large. The rearrangement joins TRBV9 to TRBJ2-7; TRBD1 might be the D (6 bases). The germline V gene has CDR1 SGDLS and CDR2 YYNGEE. CDR3 length: 12 residues. Between the trimmed V and J ends, which lost 8 bases and 2 bases, there was a span of 11 bases. CDR3 nucleotides: TGTGCCAGTGGGACAAGACCCTACGAGCAGTACTTC. Translation: CASGTRPYEQYF.

This clonotype appeared many times. The rearrangement uses TRBV7-9 and TRBJ2-1; D is ambiguous. Trimming left V 4 bases short and J 6 bases short, with 13 bases between. This CDR3 comprises 14 residues. CDR1 and CDR2 from the germline V gene are SEHNR and FQNEAQ (reference sequence). CDR3 protein: CASSSRQTGNEQFF. Here the CDR3 DNA reads TGTGCCAGCAGCTCCCGTCAGACCGGCAATGAGCAGTTCTTC.

As for this clonotype: The CDR3 does not close with the conserved phenylalanine or tryptophan, likely indicating a read error. The chain joins TRBV12-3 or TRBV12-4 to TRBJ1-5; 8 positions match TRBD1. The CDR3 totals 17 residues. V was pared by 6 bases and J by 3 bases, with 13 bases of the junction left unmatched. The CDR3 sequence: CASRLAGGTGLNQPQHS. The CDR3 coding sequence is TGTGCCAGCAGACTCGCAGGGGGGACAGGTCTCAATCAGCCCCAGCATTCT.

This clonotype has ten or more counts. This chain connects TRBV10-1 to TRBJ2-2; 9 bases align to TRBD1. V lost 4 bases, J lost 11 bases, and 2 bases stayed unmatched. CDR1 WNHNN and CDR2 SYGVQD come from the germline V gene (reference sequence). The CDR3 has 12 amino acids. The CDR3: CASSGQGGELFF. CDR3 sequence (DNA): TGCGCCAGCAGTGGACAGGGGGGTGAGCTGTTTTTT.

This clonotype is hyperexpanded in the sample. The chain's CDR3 is CSVEDQVAGGPGEQFF. As DNA, the CDR3 is TGCAGCGTTGAAGATCAAGTGGCGGGGGGGCCGGGTGAGCAGTTCTTC. This sequence joins TRBV29-1 and TRBJ2-1; the match to TRBD2 covers 9 bases. Germline V gene lookup returns CDR1 SQVTM and CDR2 ANQGSEA. V lost 0 bases to trimming and J lost 9 bases; unmatched junction nucleotides: 12. The CDR3 covers 16 residues.

This clonotype has ten or more counts. V is TRBV7-9 and J is TRBJ1-1; D call uncertain. Germline CDR1 SEHNR, CDR2 FQNEAQ (reference sequence). The ends were cut back, 3 bases at V and 1 base at J, with 9 bases in the middle. The CDR3 loop spans 14 amino acids. The CDR3 spells CASSFYGSNTEAFF. In DNA form, the CDR3 reads TGTGCCAGCAGCTTCTACGGATCGAACACTGAAGCTTTCTTT.

V gene TRBV1 combines with J gene TRBJ2-2; TRBD2, the table's D call, was not compared with the DNA. TRBV1 is assigned pseudogene status. The CDR3 has 17 residues. Here the CDR3 DNA reads TGTACCAGCAGCCAAGTGGGACTAGCGGGAGTTACCGGGGAGCTGTTTTTT. Translation gives CTSSQVGLAGVTGELFF.

In this sample, this clonotype turned up many times. The rearrangement joins TRBV4-3 to TRBJ2-5; 7 bases match TRBD2. There are 14 residues in the CDR3. V lost 3 bases, J lost 5 bases, and 6 bases stayed unmatched. The germline V gene has CDR1 LGHNA and CDR2 YSLEER. CDR3: CASSQLGGGETQYF. The CDR3 nucleotides are TGCGCCAGCAGCCAGCTTGGGGGGGGGGAGACCCAGTACTTC.

This clonotype has ten or more counts. This chain joins TRBV7-2 and TRBJ2-7; 10 nucleotides match TRBD2. V trimming: 3 bases; J trimming: 2 bases; junction bases outside the gene matches: 4. Germline V gene lookup returns CDR1 SGHTA and CDR2 FQGNSA. The CDR3 has 15 amino acids. The CDR3 DNA reads TGTGCCAGCAGCTTGGTAACTAGCGGGGCCTACGAGCAGTACTTC. Amino acid sequence: CASSLVTSGAYEQYF.

This clonotype was seen at least ten times. A read error may produce the germline difference seen at one junction end. J is TRBJ2-2 and V is TRBV7-9; D tentatively fits TRBD1 or TRBD2 (5 bases each). The length of the CDR3 is 9 residues. Germline CDR1 reads SEHNR; CDR2 reads FQNEAQ (reference sequence). CDR3 region: CASSPWDLF. CDR3 nucleotides: TGTGCCAGCAGCCCATGGGACCTTTTT.

This clonotype was seen at least ten times. V and J are TRBV4-3 and TRBJ2-2; 11 positions agree with TRBD2. This CDR3 spans 18 amino acids. Trimming cost V 0 bases and J 6 bases; bases outside gene matches: 9. Germline V lookup: CDR1 LGHNA, CDR2 YSLEER. This CDR3 reads CASSQEKLAGVFSGELFF. CDR3 DNA: TGCGCCAGCAGCCAAGAAAAACTAGCGGGAGTTTTTTCCGGGGAGCTGTTTTTT.

The table lists this clonotype with many counts. The J gene is TRBJ1-5, the V gene TRBV6-2 or TRBV6-3, with 8 bases lining up with TRBD1. CDR1 and CDR2 (germline): MNHEY, SVGEGT. The J segment lost 2 bases and the V segment lost 0 bases, leaving 3 bases of the junction unmatched. The CDR3 is 16 residues long. CDR3 coding DNA: TGTGCCAGCAGTTACTCGCCGACAGGGGGCAATCAGCCCCAGCATTTT. This sequence encodes CASSYSPTGGNQPQHF.

DNA for the CDR3: TGCGCCAGCAGCTTAAGCGGGGATACCTACAATGAGCAGTTCTTC. This gives the protein CASSLSGDTYNEQFF. The chain couples TRBV5-1 to TRBJ2-1; 7 positions match TRBD2. Unmatched junction bases numbered 4, after V lost 2 bases and J lost 2 bases. CDR1 and CDR2 from the germline V gene are SGHRS and YFSETQ. The CDR3 runs to 15 residues.